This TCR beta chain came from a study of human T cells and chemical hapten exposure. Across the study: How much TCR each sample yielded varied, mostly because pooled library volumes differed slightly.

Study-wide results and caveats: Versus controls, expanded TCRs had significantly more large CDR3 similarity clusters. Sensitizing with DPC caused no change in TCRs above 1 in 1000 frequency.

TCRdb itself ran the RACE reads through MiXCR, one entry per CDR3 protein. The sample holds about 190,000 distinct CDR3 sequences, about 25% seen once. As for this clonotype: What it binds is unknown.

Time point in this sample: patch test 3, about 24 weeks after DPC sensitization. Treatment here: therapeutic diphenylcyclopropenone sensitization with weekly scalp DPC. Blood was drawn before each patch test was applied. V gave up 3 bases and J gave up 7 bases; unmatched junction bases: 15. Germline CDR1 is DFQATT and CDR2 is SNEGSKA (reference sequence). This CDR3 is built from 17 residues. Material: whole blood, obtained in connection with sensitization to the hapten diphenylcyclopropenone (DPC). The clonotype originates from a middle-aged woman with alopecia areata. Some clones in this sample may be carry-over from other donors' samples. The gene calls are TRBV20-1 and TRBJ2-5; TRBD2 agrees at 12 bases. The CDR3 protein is CSASLELAGGGRWTQYF. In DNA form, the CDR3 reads TGCAGTGCTAGTTTGGAACTAGCGGGAGGAGGGAGGTGGACCCAGTACTTC.